The 16 T cell receptor beta chains below were found in one sample sequenced in a study of T cell responses to AZD1222 COVID-19 vaccine. Method: immunoSEQ multiplex PCR; TCRdb's copy keeps in-frame clones and lacks some. The top ten clones hold 7.6% of a sample with around 130,000 clones, roughly 88% of them seen once. The source material was peripheral blood, sampled on day 0 of AZD1222 vaccination. These receptors originate from an adult in good health.

The chain recombines TRBV5-1 with TRBJ2-6; no firm D call. The length of the CDR3 is 14 residues. V dropped 3 bases and J dropped 4 bases, with 8 bases sitting between them. Germline assignment: CDR1 SGHRS and CDR2 YFSETQ. The CDR3: CASSSTLGANVLTF. The CDR3 region has the DNA TGCGCCAGCAGCTCGACGTTGGGGGCCAACGTCCTGACTTTC.

The chain has TRBV18 and TRBJ1-1, with a possible D match to TRBD1 (5 bases). This CDR3 region has 15 residues. CDR1 and CDR2 from the germline V gene are KGHSH and LQKENI. The V gene lost 2 bases and the J gene lost 1 base, with 11 bases spanning the gap. This CDR3 is CASSPLGGENTEAFF. CDR3 coding DNA: TGTGCCAGCTCACCATTGGGGGGGGAGAACACTGAAGCTTTCTTT.

The CDR3 loop reads CAISFGQGADGANVLTF. As DNA, the CDR3 is TGTGCCATCAGCTTCGGACAGGGGGCTGATGGGGCCAACGTCCTGACTTTC. The rearrangement uses TRBV10-3 and TRBJ2-6, with TRBD1 identical over 11 bases. From germline, CDR1 is ENHRY and CDR2 SYGVKD. Germline trimming cut 6 bases from V and 3 bases from J; bases unmatched to any gene: 7. This CDR3 has 17 amino acids.

The rearrangement uses TRBV30 and TRBJ1-2; no clear D gene. Per germline, CDR1 GTSNPN and CDR2 SVGIG (reference sequence). This CDR3 is 13 amino acids long. Trimming cost V 2 bases and J 3 bases, with 10 bases left between them. Here the CDR3 DNA reads TGTGCCTGGAGTATAGGGTCTCACTATGGCTACACCTTC. It specifies CAWSIGSHYGYTF. The entire variable domain, with the rest obtained from reference TRBV30 and TRBJ1-2, is as follows: SQTIHQWPATLVQPVGSPLSLECTVEGTSNPNLYWYRQAAGRGLQLLFYSVGIGQISSEVPQNLSASRPQDRQFILSSKKLLLSDSGFYLCAWSIGSHYGYTFGSGTRLTVV.

The chain carries TRBV14 and TRBJ2-2; D unresolved. V lost 0 bases and J 8 bases, leaving 16 bases between the germline ends. The CDR3 has 16 residues. Per germline, CDR1 SGHDN and CDR2 FVKESK. For the CDR3, the DNA is TGTGCCAGCAGCCAAGAGGTGGCCCCCTGGCTAGGGGAGCTGTTTTTT. As protein: CASSQEVAPWLGELFF.

V and J are TRBV7-9 and TRBJ1-1, with 10 bases lining up with TRBD1. This CDR3 is 14 amino acids long. The V and J ends lost 5 bases and 4 bases, in that order; junction bases with no gene match: 4. The germline V gene encodes CDR1 SEHNR and CDR2 FQNEAQ (reference sequence). The CDR3, as DNA: TGTGCCAGCAGCCGTGACAGGGGGCTCACTGAAGCTTTCTTT. The encoded protein is CASSRDRGLTEAFF.

This chain joins TRBV29-1 and TRBJ2-2; D ambiguous. V was pared by 6 bases and J by 1 base, with 0 bases between. The CDR3 extends over 10 amino acids. Germline CDR1 SQVTM, CDR2 ANQGSEA. The CDR3 protein is CSVNTGELFF. CDR3 in DNA: TGCAGCGTGAACACCGGGGAGCTGTTTTTT.

The chain is built from TRBV10-3 and TRBJ2-1; TRBD1 is a possible D gene (6 bases). V lost 4 bases to trimming and J lost 5 bases, with 12 bases between them. There are 14 residues in the CDR3. The germline gives CDR1 ENHRY, CDR2 SYGVKD. In nucleotides, the CDR3 is TGTGCCATCAGTGGCGACAGGAGCAACAATGAGCAGTTCTTC. Translated: CAISGDRSNNEQFF.

V usage is TRBV14 and J usage is TRBJ1-1; D remains unclear. The germline gives CDR1 SGHDN, CDR2 FVKESK. V was pared by 4 bases and J by 11 bases, with 17 bases between. The CDR3 consists of 13 residues. The CDR3 coding sequence is TGTGCCAGCAGCCCCGCTGGCCCCCGAGGGGCTTTCTTT. It specifies CASSPAGPRGAFF.

The chain's CDR3 is CASSLAGVLYEQFF. In DNA, the CDR3 is TGTGCCAGCAGCCTAGCGGGAGTTTTATATGAGCAGTTCTTC. The chain combines TRBV11-2 with TRBJ2-1; 10 bases align to TRBD2. In germline, CDR1 is SGHAT, CDR2 FQNNGV. The V and J ends lost 5 bases and 8 bases, in that order; junction bases with no gene match: 6. CDR3 length: 14 amino acids.

This chain links TRBV10-1 with TRBJ2-3; TRBD2 matches 11 bases. V was pared by 3 bases and J by 2 bases, with 7 bases of the junction left unmatched. The CDR3 is 17 amino acids. Per the germline V gene, CDR1 is WNHNN and CDR2 is SYGVQD (reference sequence). The CDR3, as DNA: TGCGCCAGCAGTGATCCCGGGACTAGCGGTTTCACAGATACGCAGTATTTT. Translating gives CASSDPGTSGFTDTQYF.

V gene TRBV28 combines with J gene TRBJ1-3, with a weak D call TRBD1 (6 bases). The CDR3 spans 13 residues. Germline V CDR1 and CDR2: MDHEN, SYDVKM. V was shortened by 4 bases and J by 5 bases, with 9 bases between the two germline ends. CDR3 DNA: TGTGCCAGCAGTTCTGGGGACAGAAACACCATATATTTT. It translates to CASSSGDRNTIYF.

The chain recombines TRBV6-5 with TRBJ2-7; 8 bases agree with TRBD2. The CDR3 has 15 residues. Looked up from germline, CDR1 is MNHEY and CDR2 is SVGAGI. Losses at the gene ends were 0 bases for V and 2 bases for J; bases not matched to a gene: 3. Here the CDR3 reads CASSYSAGATYEQYF. CDR3 DNA sequence: TGTGCCAGCAGTTACTCAGCGGGGGCCACCTACGAGCAGTACTTC.

The V call is TRBV23-1, the J call TRBJ1-4; 12 nucleotides match TRBD1. TRBV23-1 is filed as an ORF, its function uncertain. V lost 0 bases and J lost 8; bases outside the gene matches: 16. This CDR3 contains 20 residues. CDR3: CASSQSSYRDRGRLREKLFF. The CDR3 DNA is TGCGCCAGCAGTCAATCGTCTTACCGGGACAGGGGGCGATTGAGGGAAAAACTGTTTTTT.

The chain uses TRBV9 and TRBJ1-5; no reliable D call. Trimming took 1 base from V and 3 from J, leaving 8 bases between them. The germline V gene has CDR1 SGDLS and CDR2 YYNGEE. The CDR3 is 14 residues long. The CDR3 nucleotides read TGTGCCAGCAGCGTATCGGGCAACAATCAGCCCCAGCATTTT. Protein product: CASSVSGNNQPQHF.

V is TRBV11-2 and J is TRBJ2-2; the match to TRBD2 covers 14 bases. The germline CDR1 and CDR2 sequences are SGHAT and FQNNGV. V dropped 0 bases and J dropped 0; count of bases not matched to a gene: 6. This CDR3 region has 20 residues. CDR3 protein: CASSLEGLAGVWANTGELFF. The CDR3 nucleotides are TGTGCCAGCAGCTTAGAGGGACTAGCGGGAGTTTGGGCGAACACCGGGGAGCTGTTTTTT.